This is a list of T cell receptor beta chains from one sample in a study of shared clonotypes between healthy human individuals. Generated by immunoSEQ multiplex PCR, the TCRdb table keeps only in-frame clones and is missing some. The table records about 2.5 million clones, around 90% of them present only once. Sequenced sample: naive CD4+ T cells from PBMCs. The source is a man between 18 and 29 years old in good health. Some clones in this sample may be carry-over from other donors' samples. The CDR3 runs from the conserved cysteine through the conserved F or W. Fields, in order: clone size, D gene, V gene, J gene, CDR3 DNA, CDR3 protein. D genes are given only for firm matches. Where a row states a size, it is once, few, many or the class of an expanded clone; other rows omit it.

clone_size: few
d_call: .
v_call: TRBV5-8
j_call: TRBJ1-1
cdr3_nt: TGTGCCAGCAGCGGGGGGAGGAACACTGAAGCTTTCTTT
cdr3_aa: CASSGGRNTEAFF

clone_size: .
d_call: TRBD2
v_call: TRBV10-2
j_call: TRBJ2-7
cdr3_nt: TGCGCCAGCAGTAGCCCGGGACTAGGCTACGAGCAGTACTTC
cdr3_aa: CASSSPGLGYEQYF

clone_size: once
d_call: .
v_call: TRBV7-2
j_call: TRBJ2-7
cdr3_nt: TGTGCCAGCAGCTTGTTAGGACAGCCCTACGAGCAGTACTTC
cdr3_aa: CASSLLGQPYEQYF

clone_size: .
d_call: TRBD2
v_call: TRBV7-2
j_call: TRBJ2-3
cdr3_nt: TGTGCCAGCAGCTTAGTATCGACTAGCGGGAAATATACGCAGTATTTT
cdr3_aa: CASSLVSTSGKYTQYF

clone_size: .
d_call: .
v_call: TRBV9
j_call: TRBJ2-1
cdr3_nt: TGTGCCAGCAGCGCCCGACTAGGCCCCAATGAGCAGTTCTTC
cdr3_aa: CASSARLGPNEQFF

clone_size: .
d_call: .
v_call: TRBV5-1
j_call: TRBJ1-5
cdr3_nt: TGCGCCAGCAGCCCGGGACACCTTAGCAATCAGCCCCAGCATTTT
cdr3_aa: CASSPGHLSNQPQHF

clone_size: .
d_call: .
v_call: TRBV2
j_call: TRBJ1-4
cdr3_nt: TGTGCCAGCAGGGCCCAGGGCGGTGCAACTAATGAAAAACTGTTTTTT
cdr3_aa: CASRAQGGATNEKLFF

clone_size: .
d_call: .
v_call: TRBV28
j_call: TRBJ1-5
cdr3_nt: TGTGCCAGCAGCCGAACCCCCAGGGGAACTCAGCCCCAGCATTTT
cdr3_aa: CASSRTPRGTQPQHF

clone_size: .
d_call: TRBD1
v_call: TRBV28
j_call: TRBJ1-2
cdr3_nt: TGTGCCAGCAGCACGGGACAGCCTGGGGGCTACACCTTC
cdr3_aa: CASSTGQPGGYTF

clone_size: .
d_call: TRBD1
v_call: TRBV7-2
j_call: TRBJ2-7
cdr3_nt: TGTGCCAGCAGCTTGACAGGGGGCGGTTACGAGCAGTACTTC
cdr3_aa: CASSLTGGGYEQYF

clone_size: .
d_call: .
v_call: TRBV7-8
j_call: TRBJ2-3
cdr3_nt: TGTGCCAGCAGCCCGTTCAGAACGGGGGCGGTGGATACGCAGTATTTT
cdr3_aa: CASSPFRTGAVDTQYF

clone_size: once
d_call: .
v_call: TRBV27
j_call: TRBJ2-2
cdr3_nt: TGTGCCAGCAGTCCAGACAGGTTTCCGAACACCGGGGAGCTGTTTTTT
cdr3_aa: CASSPDRFPNTGELFF

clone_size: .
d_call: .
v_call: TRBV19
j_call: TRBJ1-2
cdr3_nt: TGTGCCAGTAGTACAACAGGGAGAGGCTATGGCTACACCTTC
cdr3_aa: CASSTTGRGYGYTF

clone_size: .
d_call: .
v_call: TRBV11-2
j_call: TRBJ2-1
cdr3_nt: TGTGCCAGCAGCATCCGGGACTCAATCAATGAGCAGTTCTTC
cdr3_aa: CASSIRDSINEQFF

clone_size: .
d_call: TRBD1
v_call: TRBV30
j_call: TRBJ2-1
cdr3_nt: TGTGCCTGGAGTGTATCCTGGCAGGGGGTTGGTGAGCAGTTCTTC
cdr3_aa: CAWSVSWQGVGEQFF

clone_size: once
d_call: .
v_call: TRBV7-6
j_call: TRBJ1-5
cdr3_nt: TGTGCCAGCAGCTTGCGGGTTGAGCAGCCCCAGCATTTT
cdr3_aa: CASSLRVEQPQHF

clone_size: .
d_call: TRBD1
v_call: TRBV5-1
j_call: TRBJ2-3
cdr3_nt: TGCGCCAGCAGCTTGGCCTGGGACAGCGCCGCAGATACGCAGTATTTT
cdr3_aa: CASSLAWDSAADTQYF

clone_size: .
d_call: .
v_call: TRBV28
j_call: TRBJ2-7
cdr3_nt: TGTGCCAGCAGTAGGACTGGCTACGAGCAGTACTTC
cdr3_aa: CASSRTGYEQYF

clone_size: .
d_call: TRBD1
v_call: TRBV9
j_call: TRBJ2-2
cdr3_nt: TGTGCCAGCAGGGGCCCGGTCAGGACAGGGAACACCGGGGAGCTGTTTTTT
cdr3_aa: CASRGPVRTGNTGELFF

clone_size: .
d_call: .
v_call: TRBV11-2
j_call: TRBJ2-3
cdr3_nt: TGTGCCAGCAGCCCCGTGGGGAGTAGGACAGATACGCAGTATTTT
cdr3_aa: CASSPVGSRTDTQYF

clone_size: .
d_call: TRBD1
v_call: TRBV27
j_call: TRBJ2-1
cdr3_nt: TGTGCCAGCATGGGACAGGCTAACGATGAGCAGTTCTTC
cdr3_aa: CASMGQANDEQFF

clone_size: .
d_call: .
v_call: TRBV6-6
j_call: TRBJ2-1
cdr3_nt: TGTGCCAGCAGCCCGGACCGGGGCTCCTACAATGAGCAGTTCTTC
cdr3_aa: CASSPDRGSYNEQFF

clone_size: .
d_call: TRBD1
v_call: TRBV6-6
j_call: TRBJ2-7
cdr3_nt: TGTGCCAGCCGTCAGTCGGGACAGGACTACGAGCAGTACTTC
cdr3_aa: CASRQSGQDYEQYF

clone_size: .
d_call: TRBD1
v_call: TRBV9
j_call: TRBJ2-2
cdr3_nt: TGTGCCAGCAGCGTAAAAGGGACAGGGTACACCGGGGAGCTGTTTTTT
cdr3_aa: CASSVKGTGYTGELFF

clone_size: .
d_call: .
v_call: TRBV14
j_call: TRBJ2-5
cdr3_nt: TGTGCCAGCAGTCACACACCCCAGGAGACCCAGTACTTC
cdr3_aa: CASSHTPQETQYF

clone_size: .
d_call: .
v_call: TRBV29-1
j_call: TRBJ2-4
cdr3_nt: TGCAGCGTTGAAAAGGGAGGTAGCAAAAACATTCAGTACTTC
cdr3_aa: CSVEKGGSKNIQYF

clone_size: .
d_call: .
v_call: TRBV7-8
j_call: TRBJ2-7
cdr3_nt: TGTGCCAGCAGCCCACTAGAGGGGCACTCCTACGAGCAGTACTTC
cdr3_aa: CASSPLEGHSYEQYF

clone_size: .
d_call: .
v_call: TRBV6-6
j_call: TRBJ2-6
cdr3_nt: TGTGCCAGCAGTTTTTGGGCTGGGGCCAACGTCCTGACTTTC
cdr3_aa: CASSFWAGANVLTF

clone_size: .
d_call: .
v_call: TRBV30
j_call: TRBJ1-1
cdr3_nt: TGTGCCTGGAGCCCCGCTTGGATCCTGAACACTGAAGCTTTCTTT
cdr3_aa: CAWSPAWILNTEAFF

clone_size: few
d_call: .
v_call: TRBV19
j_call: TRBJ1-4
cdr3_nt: TGTGCCAGTAGCCTCCCAGGGGTCAACGAAAAACTGTTTTTT
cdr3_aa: CASSLPGVNEKLFF

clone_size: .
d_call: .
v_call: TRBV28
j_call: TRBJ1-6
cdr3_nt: TGTGCCAGCAGGGACCCTGGGCCCCTCCACTTT
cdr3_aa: CASRDPGPLHF

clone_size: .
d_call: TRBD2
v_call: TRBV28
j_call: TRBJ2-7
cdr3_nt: TGTGCCACGGGGACTAGCGCTTCTCGCGAGCAGTACTTC
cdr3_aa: CATGTSASREQYF

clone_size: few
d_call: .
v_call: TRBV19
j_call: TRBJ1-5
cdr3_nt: TGTGCCAGTAGTATAGGGGGGGACAATTTACAGCCCCAGCATTTT
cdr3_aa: CASSIGGDNLQPQHF

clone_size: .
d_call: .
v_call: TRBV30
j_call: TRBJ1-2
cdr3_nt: TGTGCCTGGAGGGATTCTAACTATGGCTACACCTTC
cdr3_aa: CAWRDSNYGYTF

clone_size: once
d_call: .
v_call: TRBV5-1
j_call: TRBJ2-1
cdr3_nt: TGCGCCAGCAGCTTCGTTGGTGGGGCTAGCCCCTACAATGAGCAGTTCTTC
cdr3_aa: CASSFVGGASPYNEQFF

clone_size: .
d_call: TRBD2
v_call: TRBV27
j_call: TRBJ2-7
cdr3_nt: TGTGCCAGCAGGCTGGCGGGAGGGCGCTCCGAGCAGTACTTC
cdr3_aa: CASRLAGGRSEQYF

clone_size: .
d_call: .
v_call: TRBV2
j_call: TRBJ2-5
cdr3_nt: TGTGCCAGCAGTGACGATGTGGGGAAAGAGATACCCCAGTACTTC
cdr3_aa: CASSDDVGKEIPQYF

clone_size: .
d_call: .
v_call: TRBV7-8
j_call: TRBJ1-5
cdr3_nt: TGTGCCAGCAGCTTACCGGGCGAGGCGCCCCAGCATTTT
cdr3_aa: CASSLPGEAPQHF

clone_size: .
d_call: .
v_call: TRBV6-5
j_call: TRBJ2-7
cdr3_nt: TGTGCCAGCAATTACGGTAGCGAGCAGTACTTC
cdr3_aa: CASNYGSEQYF

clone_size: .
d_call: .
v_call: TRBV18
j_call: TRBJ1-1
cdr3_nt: TGTGCCAGCTCACCGAGAGCCGGCCAGGGTGCCACTGAAGCTTTCTTT
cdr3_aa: CASSPRAGQGATEAFF

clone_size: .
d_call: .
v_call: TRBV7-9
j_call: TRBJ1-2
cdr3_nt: TGTGCCAGCAGCTTAGAGAGTAGACGCTACACCTTC
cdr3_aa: CASSLESRRYTF

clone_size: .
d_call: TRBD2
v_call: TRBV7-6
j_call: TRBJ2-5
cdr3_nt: TGTGCCAGCAGCCCAAGTTACCTAGCGGGAGGTGGGACCCAGTACTTC
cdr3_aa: CASSPSYLAGGGTQYF